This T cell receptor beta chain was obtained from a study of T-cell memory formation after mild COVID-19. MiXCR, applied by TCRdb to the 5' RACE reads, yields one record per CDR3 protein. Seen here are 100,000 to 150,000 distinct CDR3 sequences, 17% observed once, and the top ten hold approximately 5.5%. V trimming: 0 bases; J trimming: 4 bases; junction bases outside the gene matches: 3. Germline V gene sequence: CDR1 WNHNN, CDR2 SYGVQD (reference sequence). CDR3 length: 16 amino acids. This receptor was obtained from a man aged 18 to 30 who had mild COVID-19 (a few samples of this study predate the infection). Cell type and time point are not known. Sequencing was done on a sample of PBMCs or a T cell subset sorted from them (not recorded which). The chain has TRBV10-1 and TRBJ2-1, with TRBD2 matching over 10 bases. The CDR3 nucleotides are TGCGCCAGCAGTGAGTCGGGGACTAGCGAATACAATGAGCAGTTCTTC. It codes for CASSESGTSEYNEQFF.